This passage covers 14 T cell receptor beta chains from one sample sequenced in a study of T cell changes during pregnancy in multiple sclerosis. Sequencing was performed with immunoSEQ multiplex PCR; in TCRdb, only in-frame clones are kept and a portion is missing. Of 57,000 or so clones listed, about nine tenths were seen once; the top ten hold 6% to 7.5%. The source was peripheral blood, collected in the third trimester of pregnancy. Receptors originate from a female donor in good health, enrolled as a control in a pregnancy study.

This rearrangement joins TRBV6-6 to TRBJ2-5; the match to TRBD2 covers 11 bases. With 4 bases clipped from V and 4 bases from J, the junction kept 5 bases outside the gene matches. Per the germline V gene, CDR1 is MNHNY and CDR2 is SVGAGI (reference sequence). CDR3 length equals 15 residues. The CDR3 bases are TGTGCCAGCAGTTCGGAGACTAGCGGGACAGAGACCCAGTACTTC. Translation gives CASSSETSGTETQYF.

The chain has TRBV19 and TRBJ1-4, with D uncertain. Trimming removed 1 base from V and 4 bases from J, with 7 bases in between. This CDR3 is 14 amino acids long. The V gene's germline CDR1 is LNHDA and CDR2 SQIVND (reference sequence). The CDR3 protein is CASSIGRVNEKLFF. Written as DNA, the CDR3 is TGTGCCAGTAGTATAGGACGGGTTAATGAAAAACTGTTTTTT.

As DNA, the CDR3 is TGTGCCACCTCGGAGGGGCGTAGCACCGGGGAGCTGTTTTTT. Its translation: CATSEGRSTGELFF. The chain joins TRBV6-4 to TRBJ2-2; possible D gene TRBD2, 6 bases. The CDR3 covers 14 residues. Trimming stripped 10 bases from V and 4 bases from J, with 16 bases between. The germline CDR1 and CDR2 sequences are MRHNA and SNTAGT.

The rearrangement links TRBV29-1 to TRBJ2-6; maybe TRBD1 (6 bases). This CDR3 region has 19 residues. Trimming removed 0 bases at V and 0 bases at J, with 18 bases between. Germline lookup yields CDR1 SQVTM and CDR2 ANQGSEA. CDR3 sequence: CSVEDRGHRRDSGANVLTF. The CDR3 nucleotides read TGCAGCGTTGAAGATCGGGGACACCGAAGGGACTCTGGGGCCAACGTCCTGACTTTC.

The V gene is TRBV5-1, the J gene TRBJ1-6; 8 bases match TRBD1. The junction had 6 bases not matched to a gene; V was cut back by 4 bases and J by 6 bases. Germline V gene sequence: CDR1 SGHRS, CDR2 YFSETQ. This CDR3 is 15 amino acids long. For the CDR3, the DNA is TGCGCCAGCAGCGGAAACAGGGGGAGTAATTCACCCCTCCACTTT. This translates into CASSGNRGSNSPLHF.

This chain links TRBV5-1 with TRBJ1-1; 9 positions match TRBD1. Germline-derived CDR1 and CDR2 are SGHRS and YFSETQ. V lost 4 bases and J lost 4; bases outside the gene matches: 5. This CDR3 comprises 14 residues. This chain's CDR3 is CASSVDRGSTEAFF. Here the CDR3 DNA reads TGCGCCAGCAGCGTGGACAGGGGAAGCACTGAAGCTTTCTTT.

This clone was detected once. The chain joins TRBV2 to TRBJ2-2, with TRBD1 identical over 8 bases. The trim removed 6 bases at V and 4 bases at J, leaving 13 bases unmatched. CDR1 SNHLY and CDR2 FYNNEI come from the germline V gene. The CDR3 spans 17 residues. The CDR3 sequence: CASRRSETGASTGELFF. Here the CDR3 DNA reads TGTGCCAGCAGACGTTCAGAGACAGGGGCTTCCACCGGGGAGCTGTTTTTT.

The chain links TRBV5-1 to TRBJ2-1, with TRBD2 matching 11 bases. V was pared by 3 bases and J by 4 bases, with 9 bases of the junction left unmatched. The CDR3 runs to 17 residues. Looked up from germline, CDR1 is SGHRS and CDR2 is YFSETQ. CDR3 nucleotide sequence: TGCGCCAGCAGCTGGGGGGCTAGCGGGGGGTTGTACAATGAGCAGTTCTTC. Translated, it gives CASSWGASGGLYNEQFF.

The V gene is TRBV7-9, the J gene TRBJ1-6, with D possibly TRBD1 on 5 matching bases. There are 15 residues in the CDR3. The ends were cut back, 3 bases at V and 7 bases at J, with 13 bases in the middle. CDR1 and CDR2 (germline): SEHNR, FQNEAQ (reference sequence). CDR3 in DNA: TGTGCCAGCAGCTTTAGGGGCAGCGAAAATTCACCCCTCCACTTT. Residues: CASSFRGSENSPLHF.

V is TRBV4-3 and J is TRBJ2-5; TRBD1 matches at 7 bases. The J call is doubtful: the DNA matches TRBJ2-7 better. The CDR3 is 15 residues long. CDR1 and CDR2 from the germline V gene are LGHNA and YSLEER. The CDR3 reads CASSLGQGDSYEQYF. CDR3 in DNA: TGCGCCAGCAGCCTCGGGCAGGGGGATTCCTACGAGCAGTACTTC.

The genes are TRBV19 and TRBJ2-7, with D tentatively TRBD2 (6 bases). In germline, CDR1 is LNHDA, CDR2 SQIVND (reference sequence). V lost 4 bases to trimming and J lost 0 bases, with 16 bases between them. CDR3 size: 16 residues. This CDR3 reads CASSTVGRPTSYEQYF. CDR3 DNA: TGTGCCAGTAGTACCGTGGGGAGGCCCACCTCCTACGAGCAGTACTTC. The full variable domain, rest sourced from reference TRBV19 and TRBJ2-7, is DGGITQSPKYLFRKEGQNVTLSCEQNLNHDAMYWYRQDPGQGLRLIYYSQIVNDFQKGDIAEGYSVSREKKESFPLTVTSAQKNPTAFYLCASSTVGRPTSYEQYFGPGTRLTVT.

The chain joins TRBV11-2 to TRBJ1-2, with 7 bases lining up with TRBD1. CDR1 is SGHAT and CDR2 is FQNNGV in the germline V gene. V was pared by 1 base and J by 3 bases, with 5 bases of the junction left unmatched. This CDR3 region has 15 residues. CDR3 in DNA: TGTGCCAGCAGCTTAGGGGCAGGGGGAGACTATGGCTACACCTTC. Protein sequence: CASSLGAGGDYGYTF.

The chain joins TRBV16 to TRBJ2-1; 9 bases fit TRBD1. Germline loops: CDR1 KGHSY, CDR2 FQNENV. Trimming took 2 bases from V and 3 from J; bases not matched to a gene: 2. This CDR3 is built from 15 residues. CDR3 amino acids: CASSQRQGGYNEQFF. The CDR3 DNA is TGTGCCAGCAGCCAACGACAGGGGGGCTACAATGAGCAGTTCTTC.

The rearrangement links TRBV19 to TRBJ2-7, with TRBD1 matching over 10 bases. The germline CDR1 and CDR2 sequences are LNHDA and SQIVND (reference sequence). Unmatched junction bases numbered 3, after V lost 4 bases and J lost 6 bases. This CDR3 contains 13 residues. CDR3 nucleotide sequence: TGTGCCAGTAGTAGTGACAGGGGGCTCGAGCAGTACTTC. Encoded protein: CASSSDRGLEQYF.